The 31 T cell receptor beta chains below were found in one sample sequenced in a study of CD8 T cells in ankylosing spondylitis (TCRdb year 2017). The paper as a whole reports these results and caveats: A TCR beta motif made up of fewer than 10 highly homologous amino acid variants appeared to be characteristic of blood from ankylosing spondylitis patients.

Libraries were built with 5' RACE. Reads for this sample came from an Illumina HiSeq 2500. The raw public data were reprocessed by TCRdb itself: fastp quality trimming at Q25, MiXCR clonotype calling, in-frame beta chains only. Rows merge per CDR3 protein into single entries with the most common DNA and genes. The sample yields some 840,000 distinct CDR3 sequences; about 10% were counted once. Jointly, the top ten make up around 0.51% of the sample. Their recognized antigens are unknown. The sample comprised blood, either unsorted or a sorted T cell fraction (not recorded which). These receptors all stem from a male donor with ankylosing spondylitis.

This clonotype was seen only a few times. CDR3 amino acids: CASTWDSTNTEAFF. CDR3 DNA sequence: TGCGCCAGCACCTGGGACTCTACGAACACTGAAGCTTTCTTT. This chain links TRBV5-1 with TRBJ1-1; perhaps TRBD1 as D (5 bases). Germline V gives CDR1 SGHRS, CDR2 YFSETQ. Trimming took off 6 bases at V and 1 base at J, with 13 bases between the two ends. CDR3 length equals 14 residues.

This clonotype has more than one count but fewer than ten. This CDR3 is CASSGVEDIQYF. CDR3 coding DNA: TGTGCCAGCAGCGGGGTAGAGGACATTCAGTACTTC. This chain connects TRBV7-2 to TRBJ2-4, with unresolved D. The V end lost 5 bases, the J end lost 8 bases, and 10 bases lay between the germline ends. The length of the CDR3 is 12 residues. CDR1 SGHTA and CDR2 FQGNSA come from the germline V gene. Using reference TRBV7-2 and TRBJ2-4 for the parts outside the CDR3, the full variable domain is GAGVSQSPSNKVTEKGKDVELRCDPISGHTALYWYRQSLGQGLEFLIYFQGNSAPDKSGLPSDRFSAERTGGSVSTLTIQRTQQEDSAVYLCASSGVEDIQYFGAGTRLSVL.

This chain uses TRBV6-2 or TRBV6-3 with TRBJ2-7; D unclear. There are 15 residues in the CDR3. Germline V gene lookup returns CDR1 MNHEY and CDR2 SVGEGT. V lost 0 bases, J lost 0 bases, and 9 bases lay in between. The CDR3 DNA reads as TGTGCCAGCAGTTACTCCCCTTCCAGCTCCTACGAGCAGTACTTC. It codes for CASSYSPSSSYEQYF.

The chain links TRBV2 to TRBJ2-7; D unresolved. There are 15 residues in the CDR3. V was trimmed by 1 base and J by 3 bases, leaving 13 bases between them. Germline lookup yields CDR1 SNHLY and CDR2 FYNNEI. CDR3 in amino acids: CASSEEGLEYYEQYF. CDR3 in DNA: TGTGCCAGCAGTGAAGAGGGCCTGGAATACTACGAGCAGTACTTC.

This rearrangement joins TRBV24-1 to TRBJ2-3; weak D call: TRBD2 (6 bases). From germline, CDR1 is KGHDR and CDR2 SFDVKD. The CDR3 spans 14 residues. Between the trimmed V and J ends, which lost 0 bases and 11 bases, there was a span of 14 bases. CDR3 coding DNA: TGTGCCACCAGTGATTTGAGGACTACCCTAAGGCAGTATTTT. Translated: CATSDLRTTLRQYF.

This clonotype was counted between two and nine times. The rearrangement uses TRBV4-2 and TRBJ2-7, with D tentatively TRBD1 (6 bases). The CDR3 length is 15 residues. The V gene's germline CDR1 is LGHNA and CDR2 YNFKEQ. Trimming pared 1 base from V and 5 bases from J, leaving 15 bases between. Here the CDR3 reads CASSQVGQGMNEQYF. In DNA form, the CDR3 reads TGTGCCAGCAGCCAAGTTGGGCAGGGGATGAACGAGCAGTACTTC.

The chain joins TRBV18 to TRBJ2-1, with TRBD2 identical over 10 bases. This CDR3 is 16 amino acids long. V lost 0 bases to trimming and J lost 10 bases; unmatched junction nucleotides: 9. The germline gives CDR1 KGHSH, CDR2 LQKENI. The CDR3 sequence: CASSPPSSGREGEQFF. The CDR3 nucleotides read TGTGCCAGCTCACCACCGTCGAGCGGGAGGGAGGGCGAGCAGTTCTTC. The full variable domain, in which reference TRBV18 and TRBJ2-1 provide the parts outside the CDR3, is NAGVMQNPRHLVRRRGQEARLRCSPMKGHSHVYWYRQLPEEGLKFMVYLQKENIIDESGMPKERFSAEFPKEGPSILRIQQVVRGDSAAYFCASSPPSSGREGEQFFGPGTRLTVL.

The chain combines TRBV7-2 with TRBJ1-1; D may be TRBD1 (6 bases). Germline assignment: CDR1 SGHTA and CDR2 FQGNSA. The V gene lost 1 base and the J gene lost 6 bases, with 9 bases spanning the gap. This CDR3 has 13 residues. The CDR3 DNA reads TGTGCCAGCAGCTTAGAACAGGGCGCTGAAGCTTTCTTT. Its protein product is CASSLEQGAEAFF.

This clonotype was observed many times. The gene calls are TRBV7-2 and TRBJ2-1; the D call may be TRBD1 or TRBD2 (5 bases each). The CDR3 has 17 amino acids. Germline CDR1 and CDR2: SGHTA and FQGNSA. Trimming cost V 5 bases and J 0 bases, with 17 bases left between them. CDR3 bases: TGTGCCAGCAGCCCCGGGGCAGGGCGGAACTCCTACAATGAGCAGTTCTTC. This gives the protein CASSPGAGRNSYNEQFF.

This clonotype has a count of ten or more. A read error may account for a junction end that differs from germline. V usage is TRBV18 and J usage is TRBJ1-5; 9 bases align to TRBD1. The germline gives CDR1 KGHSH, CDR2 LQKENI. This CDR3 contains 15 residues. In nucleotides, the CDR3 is TGCGCCAGCAGCCCGGGACAGGGAAGCAATCAGCCCCAGCATTTT. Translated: CASSPGQGSNQPQHF.

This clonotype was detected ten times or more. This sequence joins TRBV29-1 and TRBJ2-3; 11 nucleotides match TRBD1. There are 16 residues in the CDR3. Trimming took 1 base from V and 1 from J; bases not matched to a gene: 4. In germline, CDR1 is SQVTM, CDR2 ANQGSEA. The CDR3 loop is CSVEGGTGGGTDTQYF. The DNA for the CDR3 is TGCAGCGTTGAAGGGGGGACAGGGGGTGGCACAGATACGCAGTATTTT.

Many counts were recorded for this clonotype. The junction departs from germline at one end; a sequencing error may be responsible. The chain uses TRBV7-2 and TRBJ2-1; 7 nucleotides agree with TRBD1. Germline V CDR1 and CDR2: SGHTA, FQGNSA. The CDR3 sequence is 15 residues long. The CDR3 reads CASSLAGTVYNEQFF. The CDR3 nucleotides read TGCGCCAGCAGCTTAGCCGGGACAGTCTACAATGAGCAGTTCTTC.

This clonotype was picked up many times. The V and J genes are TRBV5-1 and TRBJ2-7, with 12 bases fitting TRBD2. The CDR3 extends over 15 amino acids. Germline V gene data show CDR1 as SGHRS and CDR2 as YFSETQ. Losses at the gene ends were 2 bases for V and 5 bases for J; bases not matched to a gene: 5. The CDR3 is CASSFSSGRAHEQYF. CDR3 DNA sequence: TGCGCCAGCAGCTTCTCTAGCGGGAGGGCCCACGAGCAGTACTTC.

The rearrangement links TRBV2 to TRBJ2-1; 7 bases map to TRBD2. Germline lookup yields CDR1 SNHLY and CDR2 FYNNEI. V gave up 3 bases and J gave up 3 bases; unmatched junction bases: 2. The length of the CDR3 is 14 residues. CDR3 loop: CASSDRDYYNEQFF. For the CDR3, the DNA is TGTGCCAGCAGTGACCGGGACTACTACAATGAGCAGTTCTTC.

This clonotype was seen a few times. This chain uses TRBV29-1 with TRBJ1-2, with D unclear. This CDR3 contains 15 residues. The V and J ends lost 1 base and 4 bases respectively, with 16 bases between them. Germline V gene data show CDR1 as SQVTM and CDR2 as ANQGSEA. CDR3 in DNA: TGCAGCGTTGAAGTCGCTGGGCGAAGGGTCTATGGCTACACCTTC. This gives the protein CSVEVAGRRVYGYTF.

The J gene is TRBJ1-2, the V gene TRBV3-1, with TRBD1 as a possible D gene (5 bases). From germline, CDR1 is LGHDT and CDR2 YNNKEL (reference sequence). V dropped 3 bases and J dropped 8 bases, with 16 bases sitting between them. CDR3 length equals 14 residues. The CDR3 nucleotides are TGTGCCAGCAGCCAGCTTGACAGCCGCTTGGGCTACACCTTC. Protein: CASSQLDSRLGYTF.

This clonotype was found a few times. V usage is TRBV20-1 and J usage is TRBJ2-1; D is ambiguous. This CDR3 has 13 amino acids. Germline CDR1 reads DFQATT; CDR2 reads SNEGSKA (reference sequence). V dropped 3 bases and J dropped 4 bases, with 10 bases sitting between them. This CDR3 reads CSASSRIYNEQFF. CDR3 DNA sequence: TGCAGTGCTAGTAGCAGGATATACAATGAGCAGTTCTTC.

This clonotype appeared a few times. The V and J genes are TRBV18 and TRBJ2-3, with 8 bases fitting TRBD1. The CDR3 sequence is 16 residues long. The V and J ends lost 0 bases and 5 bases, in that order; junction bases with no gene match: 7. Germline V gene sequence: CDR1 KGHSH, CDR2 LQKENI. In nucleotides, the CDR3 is TGTGCCAGCTCACCACCGACAGGGGATGATGGAGATACGCAGTATTTT. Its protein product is CASSPPTGDDGDTQYF.

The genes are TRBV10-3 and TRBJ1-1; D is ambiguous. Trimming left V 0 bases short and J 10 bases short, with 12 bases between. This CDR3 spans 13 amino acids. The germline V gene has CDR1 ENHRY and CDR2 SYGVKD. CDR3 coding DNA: TGTGCCATCAGTGAGTCATGGGCTGGAGGAGCTTTCTTT. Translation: CAISESWAGGAFF.

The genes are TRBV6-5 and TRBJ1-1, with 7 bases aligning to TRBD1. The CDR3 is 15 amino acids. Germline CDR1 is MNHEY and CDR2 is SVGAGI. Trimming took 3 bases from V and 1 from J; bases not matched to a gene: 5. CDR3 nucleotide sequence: TGTGCCAGCAGTTATGGGGACAGCTCGAACACTGAAGCTTTCTTT. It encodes CASSYGDSSNTEAFF.

In nucleotides, the CDR3 is TGTGCCGGGTCCACAGGGGCTGGCCAGCCCCAGCATTTT. Its translation is CAGSTGAGQPQHF. The chain recombines TRBV6-1 with TRBJ1-5; 7 bases agree with TRBD1. Losses at the gene ends were 11 bases for V and 7 bases for J; bases not matched to a gene: 11. CDR1 and CDR2 from the germline V gene are MNHNS and SASEGT. The CDR3 covers 13 residues.

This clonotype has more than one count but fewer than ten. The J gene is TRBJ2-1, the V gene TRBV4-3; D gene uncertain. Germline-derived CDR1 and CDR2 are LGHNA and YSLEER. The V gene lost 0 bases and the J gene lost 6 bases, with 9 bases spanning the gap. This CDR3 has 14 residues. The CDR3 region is CASSQETRSNEQFF. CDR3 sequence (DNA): TGCGCCAGCAGCCAAGAGACAAGAAGCAATGAGCAGTTCTTC.

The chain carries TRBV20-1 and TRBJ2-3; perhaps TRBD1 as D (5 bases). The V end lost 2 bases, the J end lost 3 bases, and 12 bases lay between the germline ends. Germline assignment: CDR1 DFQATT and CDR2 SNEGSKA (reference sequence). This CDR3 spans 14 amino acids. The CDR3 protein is CSARQGSWTDTQYF. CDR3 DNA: TGCAGTGCTAGACAGGGAAGTTGGACAGATACGCAGTATTTT.

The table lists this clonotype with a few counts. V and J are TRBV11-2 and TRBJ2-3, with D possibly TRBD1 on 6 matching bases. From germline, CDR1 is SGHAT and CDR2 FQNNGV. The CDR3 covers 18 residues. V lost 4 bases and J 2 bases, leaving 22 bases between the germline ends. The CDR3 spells CASSSPIRQAFFTDTQYF. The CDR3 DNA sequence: TGTGCCAGCAGCTCCCCGATCCGACAGGCTTTTTTCACAGATACGCAGTATTTT.

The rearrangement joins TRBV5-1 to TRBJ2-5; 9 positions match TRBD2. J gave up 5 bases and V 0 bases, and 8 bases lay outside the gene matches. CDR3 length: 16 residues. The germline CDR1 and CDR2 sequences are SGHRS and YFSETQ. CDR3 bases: TGCGCCAGCAGCTTGGGAGCGGGGGGCGGGAAGGAGACCCAGTACTTC. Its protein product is CASSLGAGGGKETQYF.

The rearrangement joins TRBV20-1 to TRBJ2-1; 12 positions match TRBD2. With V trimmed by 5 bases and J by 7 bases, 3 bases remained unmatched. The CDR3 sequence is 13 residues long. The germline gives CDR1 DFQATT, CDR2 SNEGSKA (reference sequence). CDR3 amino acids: CSAVTSGRNEQFF. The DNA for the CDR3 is TGCAGTGCTGTGACTAGCGGGAGAAATGAGCAGTTCTTC.

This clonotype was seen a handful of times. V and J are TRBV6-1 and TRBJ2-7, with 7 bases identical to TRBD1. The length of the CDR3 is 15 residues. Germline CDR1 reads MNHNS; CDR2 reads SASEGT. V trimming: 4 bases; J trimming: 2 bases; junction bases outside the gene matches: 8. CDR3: CASSAPGQHPYEQYF. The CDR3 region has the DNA TGTGCCAGCAGTGCACCGGGACAGCATCCCTACGAGCAGTACTTC.

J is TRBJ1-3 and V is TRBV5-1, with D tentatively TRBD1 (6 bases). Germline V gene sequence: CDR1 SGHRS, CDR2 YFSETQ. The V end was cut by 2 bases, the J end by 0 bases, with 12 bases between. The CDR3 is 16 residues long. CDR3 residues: CASSFGGTSSGNTIYF. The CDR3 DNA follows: TGCGCCAGCAGCTTCGGGGGGACAAGCTCTGGAAACACCATATATTTT.

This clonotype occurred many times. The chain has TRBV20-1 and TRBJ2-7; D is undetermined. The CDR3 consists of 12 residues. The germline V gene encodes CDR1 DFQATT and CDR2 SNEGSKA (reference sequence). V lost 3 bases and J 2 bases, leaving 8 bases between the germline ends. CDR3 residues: CSAREFPYEQYF. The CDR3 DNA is TGCAGTGCTAGGGAGTTTCCCTACGAGCAGTACTTC.

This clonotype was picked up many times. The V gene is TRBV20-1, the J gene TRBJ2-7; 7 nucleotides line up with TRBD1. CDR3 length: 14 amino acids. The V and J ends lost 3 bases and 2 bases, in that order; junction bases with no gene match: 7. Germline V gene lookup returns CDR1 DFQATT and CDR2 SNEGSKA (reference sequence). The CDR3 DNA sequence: TGCAGTGCTAGTGCACGGGACAGAACCTACGAGCAGTACTTC. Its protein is CSASARDRTYEQYF.

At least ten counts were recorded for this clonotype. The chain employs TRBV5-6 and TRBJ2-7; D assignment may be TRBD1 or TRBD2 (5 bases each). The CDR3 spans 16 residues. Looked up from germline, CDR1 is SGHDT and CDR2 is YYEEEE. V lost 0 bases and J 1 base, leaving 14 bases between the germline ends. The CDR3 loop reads CASSLGGREFSYEQYF. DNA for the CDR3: TGTGCCAGCAGCTTGGGCGGCAGGGAGTTTTCCTACGAGCAGTACTTC.